The 19 T cell receptor beta chains given below trace back to one sample, sequenced in a study of immune aging and cytomegalovirus after organ transplant. Cells were captured in microwells, and libraries were made with BD Rhapsody targeted mRNA and AbSeq chemistry. TCRdb re-analysed the single-cell sequencing reads in MiXCR, keeping a single row per CDR3 protein. The repertoire consists of about 21,000 distinct CDR3 sequences, with around 33% occurring once and the leading ten covering 20% to 30%. Time point defined: five sample-tagged time points from pre-transplant (day -1) to day 368 post-transplant, pooled. These receptors are not linked to any known antigen. The input for sequencing was CMV peptide-activated CD4+ and CD8+ T cells sorted from blood, taken at five time points, pooled. Subset denoted: sorted CD8+CD137+ and CD4+CD154+ T cells after roughly 13 h CMV IE-1 peptide stimulation. The source of these receptors is a female donor who had a heart transplant and CMV viremia.

CDR3 DNA sequence: TGCAGTGCTAGACATGCTCTCGGGGACTCCTACGAGCAGTACTTC. The encoded protein is CSARHALGDSYEQYF. J is TRBJ2-7 and V is TRBV20-1; tentatively, D is TRBD2 (5 bases). The CDR3 has 15 residues. Trimming left V 2 bases short and J 0 bases short, with 14 bases between. Germline values: CDR1 DFQATT, CDR2 SNEGSKA (reference sequence).

This clonotype was counted ten times or more. The chain combines TRBV24-1 with TRBJ2-1; TRBD2 might be the D (6 bases). V lost 6 bases to trimming and J lost 11 bases, with 19 bases between them. This CDR3 spans 14 amino acids. Germline CDR1 is KGHDR and CDR2 is SFDVKD. In DNA, the CDR3 is TGTGCCACCAGTTCCGGGACTCCGGAAACCAAGCAGTTCTTC. It encodes CATSSGTPETKQFF.

CDR3 protein: CSVVSVRVHEQYF. CDR3 DNA sequence: TGCAGCGTTGTGAGTGTCAGGGTACATGAGCAGTACTTC. This chain links TRBV29-1 with TRBJ2-7, with D perhaps matching TRBD1 (5 bases). The length of the CDR3 is 13 residues. V lost 4 bases to trimming and J lost 7 bases, with 17 bases between them. Germline CDR1 is SQVTM and CDR2 is ANQGSEA.

This clonotype was seen many times. The chain employs TRBV12-3 or TRBV12-4 and TRBJ1-2, with D possibly matching TRBD1 (5 bases). The CDR3 runs to 14 residues. Trimming removed 5 bases at V and 6 bases at J, with 16 bases between. Here the CDR3 DNA reads TGTGCCAGCAGTGACTACGAGGGGCAGAATGGCTACACCTTC. This gives the protein CASSDYEGQNGYTF.

V and J are TRBV30 and TRBJ2-3; 7 positions match TRBD1. Germline values: CDR1 GTSNPN, CDR2 SVGIG (reference sequence). After removal of 0 bases from V and 5 bases from J, the junction contained 5 bases not matched to a gene. The CDR3 is made up of 14 amino acids. The CDR3 sequence: CAWSVGGGLDTQYF. The CDR3 DNA reads as TGTGCCTGGAGTGTAGGGGGCGGATTAGATACGCAGTATTTT.

This clonotype was detected only once. J is TRBJ2-5 and V is TRBV30, with 7 bases that match TRBD2. CDR1 and CDR2 from the germline V gene are GTSNPN and SVGIG (reference sequence). V lost 1 base, J lost 8 bases, and 10 bases stayed unmatched. The CDR3 runs 14 residues. CDR3 residues: CAWSAGRETITQYF. The CDR3 DNA reads TGTGCCTGGAGTGCGGGGCGGGAGACGATCACCCAGTACTTC.

This sequence joins TRBV2 and TRBJ2-1, with 8 bases that match TRBD2. Germline loops: CDR1 SNHLY, CDR2 FYNNEI. The length of the CDR3 is 13 residues. Trimming cost V 8 bases and J 7 bases; bases outside gene matches: 7. The CDR3 bases are TGTGCCAGCCGACTAGCGCGCTGGAATGAGCAGTTCTTC. It translates to CASRLARWNEQFF.

This clonotype was detected many times. The chain has TRBV29-1 and TRBJ2-3; D not resolved. Germline CDR1 and CDR2: SQVTM and ANQGSEA. Trimming removed 7 bases from V and 6 bases from J, with 20 bases in between. The CDR3 covers 14 residues. The CDR3 is CSAWDSAKGDTQYF. CDR3 nucleotide sequence: TGCAGCGCCTGGGATTCGGCTAAGGGTGATACGCAGTATTTT.

This clonotype was counted ten times or more. The chain employs TRBV5-6 and TRBJ2-3; D is undetermined. CDR1 and CDR2 from the germline V gene are SGHDT and YYEEEE. The V end lost 2 bases, the J end lost 0 bases, and 7 bases lay between the germline ends. The CDR3 extends over 14 amino acids. The CDR3 sequence is CASSLSSSTDTQYF. In DNA form, the CDR3 reads TGTGCCAGCAGCTTAAGTTCTAGCACAGATACGCAGTATTTT.

As to this clonotype: Mismatch with germline at one junction end may stem from a read error. This chain connects TRBV6-1 to TRBJ1-1, with TRBD1 as a possible D gene (5 bases). The germline gives CDR1 MNHNS, CDR2 SASEGT. CDR3 size: 14 residues. The CDR3 loop reads CASSEAGSFREAFF. The CDR3 nucleotides read TGTGCCAGCAGTGAAGCGGGTAGTTTCAGGGAAGCGTTCTTT.

The chain recombines TRBV20-1 with TRBJ2-1; no clear D. The CDR3 loop spans 14 amino acids. Germline V lookup: CDR1 DFQATT, CDR2 SNEGSKA (reference sequence). V was clipped by 4 bases and J by 15 bases, with 25 bases between them. The chain's CDR3 is CSAIQLNSGSKRFF. CDR3 DNA: TGCAGTGCTATTCAACTAAATTCTGGCAGTAAGCGGTTCTTC.

This clonotype was picked up a small number of times. This chain joins TRBV7-9 and TRBJ2-1; D uncertain. V gave up 2 bases and J gave up 6 bases, with 5 bases separating them. The CDR3 is made up of 12 amino acids. In germline, CDR1 is SEHNR, CDR2 FQNEAQ (reference sequence). The CDR3 DNA sequence: TGTGCCAGCAGCTTAAAATTCAATGAGCAGTTCTTC. Residues: CASSLKFNEQFF.

This clonotype was observed a few times. The conserved phenylalanine or tryptophan normally closing the CDR3 is absent here, so this likely arose from a read error. The DNA is omitted, as the CDR3 cannot be located on it reliably, and the CDR3 follows TCRdb's listing. The chain joins TRBV10-3 to TRBJ2-7; TRBD1 is the table's D call, not checked against the DNA. Inclusive of both ends, the CDR3 amounts to 11 amino acids. CDR1 ENHRY and CDR2 SYGVKD come from the germline V gene. CDR3 sequence: CAISARPEVLL.

The chain joins TRBV19 to TRBJ2-3; 8 nucleotides line up with TRBD1. With 4 bases clipped from V and 15 bases from J, the junction kept 9 bases outside the gene matches. Germline CDR1 and CDR2: LNHDA and SQIVND (reference sequence). There are 12 residues in the CDR3. The CDR3 bases are TGTGCCAGTAGTACCAAGCAGGGGGCGCGCTATTTT. Amino acids: CASSTKQGARYF.

This chain joins TRBV5-1 and TRBJ2-1, with D maybe TRBD1 (6 bases). The V and J ends lost 2 bases and 5 bases respectively, with 11 bases between them. The germline gives CDR1 SGHRS, CDR2 YFSETQ. The length of the CDR3 is 14 residues. In nucleotides, the CDR3 is TGCGCCAGCAGCTTTGGACAGTCGGACAATGAGCAGTTCTTC. Amino acid sequence: CASSFGQSDNEQFF.

The sample holds many counts of this clonotype. The chain joins TRBV28 to TRBJ1-1; 9 bases are shared with TRBD1. Trimming removed 7 bases from V and 2 bases from J; junction bases left unmatched: 8. The CDR3 is 15 residues long. Looked up from germline, CDR1 is MDHEN and CDR2 is SYDVKM. The CDR3 here is CASIPTGGINTEAFF. CDR3 sequence (DNA): TGTGCCAGCATCCCGACAGGGGGTATTAACACTGAAGCTTTCTTT.

Regarding this clonotype: One end of the junction fails to match germline, which may point to a read error. CDR3 sequence reads: CASSSSDSGEVFF. The CDR3 region has the DNA TGTGCCAGCAGCTCATCGGACTCCGGGGAAGTTTTCTTT. The chain uses TRBV13 and TRBJ1-1; D call uncertain. The CDR3 covers 13 residues. Germline V gene data show CDR1 as PRHDT and CDR2 as FYEKMQ (reference sequence).

The chain combines TRBV13 with TRBJ2-5; a weak D match, TRBD2 (6 bases). The CDR3 sequence is 15 residues long. CDR1 and CDR2 from the germline V gene are PRHDT and FYEKMQ (reference sequence). Trimming took off 4 bases at V and 4 bases at J, with 16 bases between the two ends. The CDR3 spells CASSSQGEAAETQYF. The CDR3 DNA reads TGTGCCAGCAGCTCTCAAGGGGAGGCAGCAGAGACCCAGTACTTC.

As concerns this clonotype: This is likely a read error, given that the CDR3 carries no conserved phenylalanine or tryptophan at its end. This rearrangement joins TRBV2 to TRBJ1-2, with D possibly matching TRBD1 (5 bases). The CDR3 length is 11 residues. The germline V gene has CDR1 SNHLY and CDR2 FYNNEI. Trimming shortened V by 6 bases and J by 5 bases, and 7 bases separated the two germline ends. Here the CDR3 reads CASRGGYGYTL. In nucleotides, the CDR3 is TGTGCCAGCAGGGGGGGGTATGGCTACACCCTC.